This T cell receptor (beta chain) emerged from a study of cytotoxic CD8 clonotypes in ibrutinib-treated CLL. The CDR3 has 13 residues. The germline gives CDR1 SQVTM, CDR2 ANQGSEA. Trimming took 4 bases from V and 0 from J, leaving 9 bases between them. Clones were read by immunoSEQ multiplex PCR, and TCRdb kept only the in-frame ones, dropping some. Among 200,000 to 250,000 clones listed, over 65% were seen once. The rearrangement joins TRBV29-1 to TRBJ2-5, with D hard to call. This material consisted of PBMCs, taken after 12 months of ibrutinib treatment. This receptor was identified in a human donor with chronic lymphocytic leukemia. CDR3 coding DNA: TGCAGCGTTGCTTCAACGTACCAAGAGACCCAGTACTTC. Residues: CSVASTYQETQYF.